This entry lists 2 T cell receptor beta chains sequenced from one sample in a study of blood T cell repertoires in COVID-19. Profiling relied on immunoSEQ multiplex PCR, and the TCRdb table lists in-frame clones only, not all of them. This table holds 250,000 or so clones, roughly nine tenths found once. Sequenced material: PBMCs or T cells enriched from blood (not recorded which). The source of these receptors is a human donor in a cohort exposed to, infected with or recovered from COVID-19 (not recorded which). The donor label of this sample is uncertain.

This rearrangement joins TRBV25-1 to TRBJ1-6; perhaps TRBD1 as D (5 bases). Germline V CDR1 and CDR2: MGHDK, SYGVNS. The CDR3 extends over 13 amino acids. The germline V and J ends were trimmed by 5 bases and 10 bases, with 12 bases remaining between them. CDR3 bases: TGTGCCAGCAGTTTAAAGGACAACTCACCCCTCCACTTT. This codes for CASSLKDNSPLHF.

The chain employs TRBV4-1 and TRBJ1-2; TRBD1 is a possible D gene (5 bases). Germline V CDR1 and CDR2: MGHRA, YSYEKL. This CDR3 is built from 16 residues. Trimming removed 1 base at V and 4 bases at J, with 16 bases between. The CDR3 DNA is TGCGCCAGCAGCCAAGGGGTCAGGGAAGGTGGCTATGGCTACACCTTC. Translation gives CASSQGVREGGYGYTF.